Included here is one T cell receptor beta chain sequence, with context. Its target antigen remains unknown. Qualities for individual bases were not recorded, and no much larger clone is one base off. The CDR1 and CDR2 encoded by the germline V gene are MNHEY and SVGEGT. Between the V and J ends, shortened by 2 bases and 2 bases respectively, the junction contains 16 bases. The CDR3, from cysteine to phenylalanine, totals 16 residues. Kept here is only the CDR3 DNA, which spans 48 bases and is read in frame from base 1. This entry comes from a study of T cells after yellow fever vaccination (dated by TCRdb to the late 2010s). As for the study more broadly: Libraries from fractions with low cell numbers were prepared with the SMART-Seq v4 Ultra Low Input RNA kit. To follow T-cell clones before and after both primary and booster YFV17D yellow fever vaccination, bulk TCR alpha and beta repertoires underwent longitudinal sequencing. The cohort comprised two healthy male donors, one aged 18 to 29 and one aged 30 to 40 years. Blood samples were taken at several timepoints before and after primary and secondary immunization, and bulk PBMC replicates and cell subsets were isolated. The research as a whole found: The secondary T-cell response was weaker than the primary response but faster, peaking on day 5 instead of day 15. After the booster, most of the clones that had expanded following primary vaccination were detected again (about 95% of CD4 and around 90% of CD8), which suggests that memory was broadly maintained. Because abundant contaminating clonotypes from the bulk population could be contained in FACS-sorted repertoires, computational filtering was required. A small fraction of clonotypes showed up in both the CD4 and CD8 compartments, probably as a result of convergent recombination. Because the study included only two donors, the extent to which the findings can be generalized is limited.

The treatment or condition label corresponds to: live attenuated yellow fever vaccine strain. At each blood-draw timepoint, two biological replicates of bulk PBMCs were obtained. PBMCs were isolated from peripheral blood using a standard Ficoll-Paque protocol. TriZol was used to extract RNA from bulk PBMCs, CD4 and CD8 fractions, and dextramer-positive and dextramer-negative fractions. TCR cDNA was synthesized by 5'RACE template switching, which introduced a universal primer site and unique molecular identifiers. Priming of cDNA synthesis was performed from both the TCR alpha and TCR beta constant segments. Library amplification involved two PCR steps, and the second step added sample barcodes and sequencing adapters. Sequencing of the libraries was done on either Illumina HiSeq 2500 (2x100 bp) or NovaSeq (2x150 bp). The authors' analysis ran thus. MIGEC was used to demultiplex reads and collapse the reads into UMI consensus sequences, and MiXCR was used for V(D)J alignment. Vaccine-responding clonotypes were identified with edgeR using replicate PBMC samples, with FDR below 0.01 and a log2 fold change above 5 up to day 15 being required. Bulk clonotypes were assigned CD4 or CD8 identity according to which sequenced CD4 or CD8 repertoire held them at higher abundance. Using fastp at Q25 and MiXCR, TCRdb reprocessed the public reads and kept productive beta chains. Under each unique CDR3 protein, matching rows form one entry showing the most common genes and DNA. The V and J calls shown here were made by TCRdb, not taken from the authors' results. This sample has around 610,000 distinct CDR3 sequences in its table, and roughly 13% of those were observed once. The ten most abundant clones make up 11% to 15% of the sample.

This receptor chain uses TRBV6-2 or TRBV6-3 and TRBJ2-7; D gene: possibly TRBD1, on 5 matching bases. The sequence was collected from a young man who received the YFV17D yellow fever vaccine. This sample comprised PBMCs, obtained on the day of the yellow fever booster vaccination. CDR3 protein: CASSYGKDIPPYEQYF. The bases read TGTGCCAGCAGTTACGGCAAGGACATTCCCCCCTACGAGCAGTACTTC.